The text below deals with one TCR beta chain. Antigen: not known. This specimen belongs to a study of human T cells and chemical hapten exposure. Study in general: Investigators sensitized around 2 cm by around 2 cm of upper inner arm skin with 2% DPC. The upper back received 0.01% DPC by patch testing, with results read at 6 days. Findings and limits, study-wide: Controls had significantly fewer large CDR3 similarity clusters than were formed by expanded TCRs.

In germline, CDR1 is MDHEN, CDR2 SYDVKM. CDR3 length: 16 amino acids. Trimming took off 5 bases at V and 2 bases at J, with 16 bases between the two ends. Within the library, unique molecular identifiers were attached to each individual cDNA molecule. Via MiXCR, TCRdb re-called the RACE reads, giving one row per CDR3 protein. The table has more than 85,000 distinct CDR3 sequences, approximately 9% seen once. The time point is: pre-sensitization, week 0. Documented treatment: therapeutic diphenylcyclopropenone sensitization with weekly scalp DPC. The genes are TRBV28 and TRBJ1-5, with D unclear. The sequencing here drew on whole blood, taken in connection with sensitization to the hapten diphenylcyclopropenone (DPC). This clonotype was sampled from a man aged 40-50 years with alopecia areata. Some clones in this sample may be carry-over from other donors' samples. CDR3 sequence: CASSPRLAGGNQPQHF. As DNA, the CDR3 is TGTGCCAGCAGTCCCCGACTAGCCGGGGGCAATCAGCCCCAGCATTTT.